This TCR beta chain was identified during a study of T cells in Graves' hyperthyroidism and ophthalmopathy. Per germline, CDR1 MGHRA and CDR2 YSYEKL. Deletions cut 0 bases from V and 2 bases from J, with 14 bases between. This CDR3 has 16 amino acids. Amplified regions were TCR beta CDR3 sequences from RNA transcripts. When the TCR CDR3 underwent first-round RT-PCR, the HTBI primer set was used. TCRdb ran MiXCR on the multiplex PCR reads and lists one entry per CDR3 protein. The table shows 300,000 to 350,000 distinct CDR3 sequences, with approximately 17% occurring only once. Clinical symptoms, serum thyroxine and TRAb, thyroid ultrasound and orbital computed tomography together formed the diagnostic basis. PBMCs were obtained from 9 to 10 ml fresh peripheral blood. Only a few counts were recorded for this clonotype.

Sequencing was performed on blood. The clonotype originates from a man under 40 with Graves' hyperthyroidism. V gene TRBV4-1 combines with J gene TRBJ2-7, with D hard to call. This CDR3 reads CASSQDWVAQTYEQYF. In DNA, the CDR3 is TGCGCCAGCAGCCAAGATTGGGTAGCACAAACCTACGAGCAGTACTTC.